This TCR beta chain appears in the sequencing data of a study of cytomegalovirus exposure and HLA in healthy donors. For the study at large: Unique TCR beta sequences numbering about 100 million came from 150 million to 200 million T cells in an earlier analysis. General study results and limits: An analysis was carried out later, and it reportedly showed fewer N-insertions in an Asian-associated ancestry cluster than the roughly 670-donor mean. Researchers reported in a later analysis that a missense DCLRE1C variant was tied to TCR beta V- and J-gene trimming.

Notes on this clone: The antigen remains unidentified.

CDR1 is SGHNT and CDR2 is YYREEE in the germline V gene (reference sequence). The length of the CDR3 is 17 residues. Unmatched junction bases numbered 9, after V lost 3 bases and J lost 4 bases. The PCR used 60 Vbeta and 13 Jbeta primers. TCRdb's table, derived via immunoSEQ multiplex PCR, lists solely in-frame clones and lacks some. This repertoire comprises 150,000 or so clones; its ten largest clones make up about 1.5%. Sequencing was done on a sample of PBMCs. The rearrangement links TRBV5-4 to TRBJ2-7; 14 bases match TRBD2. The clonotype originates from a middle-aged woman in good health and CMV-seropositive. The CDR3: CASSSPGTSGSLYEQYF. For the CDR3, the DNA is TGTGCCAGCAGCTCCCCAGGGACTAGCGGGAGTTTATACGAGCAGTACTTC.